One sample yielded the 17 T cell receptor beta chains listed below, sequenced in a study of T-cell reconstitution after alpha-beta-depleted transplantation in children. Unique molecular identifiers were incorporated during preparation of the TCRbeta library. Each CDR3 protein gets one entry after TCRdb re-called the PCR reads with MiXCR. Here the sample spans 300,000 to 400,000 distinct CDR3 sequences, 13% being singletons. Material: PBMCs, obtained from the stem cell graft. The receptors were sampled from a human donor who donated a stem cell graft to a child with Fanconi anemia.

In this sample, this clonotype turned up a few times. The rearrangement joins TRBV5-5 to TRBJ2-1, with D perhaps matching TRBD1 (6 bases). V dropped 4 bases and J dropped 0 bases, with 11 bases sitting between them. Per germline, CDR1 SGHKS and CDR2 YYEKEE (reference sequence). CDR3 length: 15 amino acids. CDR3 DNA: TGTGCCAGCAGCCAAACAGGGATCTCCTACAATGAGCAGTTCTTC. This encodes CASSQTGISYNEQFF. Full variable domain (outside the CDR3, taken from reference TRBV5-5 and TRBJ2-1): DAGVTQSPTHLIKTRGQQVTLRCSPISGHKSVSWYQQVLGQGPQFIFQYYEKEERGRGNFPDRFSARQFPNYSSELNVNALLLGDSALYLCASSQTGISYNEQFFGPGTRLTVL.

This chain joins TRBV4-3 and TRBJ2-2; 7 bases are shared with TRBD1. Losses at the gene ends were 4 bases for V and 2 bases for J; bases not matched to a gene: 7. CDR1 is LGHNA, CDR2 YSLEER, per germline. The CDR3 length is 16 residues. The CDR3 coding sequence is TGCGCCAGCAGCCCAACAGGGGCAGGCAACACCGGGGAGCTGTTTTTT. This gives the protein CASSPTGAGNTGELFF.

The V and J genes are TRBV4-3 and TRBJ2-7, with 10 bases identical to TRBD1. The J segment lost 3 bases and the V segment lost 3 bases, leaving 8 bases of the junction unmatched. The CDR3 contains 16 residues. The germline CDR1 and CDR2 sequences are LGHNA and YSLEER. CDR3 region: CASSQYRDRGFYEQYF. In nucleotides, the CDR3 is TGCGCCAGCAGCCAGTACCGGGACAGGGGTTTCTACGAGCAGTACTTC.

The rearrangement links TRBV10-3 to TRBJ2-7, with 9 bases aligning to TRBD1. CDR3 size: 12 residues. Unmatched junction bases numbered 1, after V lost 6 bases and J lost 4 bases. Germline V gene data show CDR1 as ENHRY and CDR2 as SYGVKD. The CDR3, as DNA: TGTGCCATCAGGGGACAGGGTTACGAGCAGTACTTC. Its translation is CAIRGQGYEQYF.

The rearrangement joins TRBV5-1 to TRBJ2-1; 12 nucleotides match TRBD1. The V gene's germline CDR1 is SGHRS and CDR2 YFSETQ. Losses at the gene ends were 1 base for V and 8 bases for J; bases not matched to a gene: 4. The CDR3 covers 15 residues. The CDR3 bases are TGCGCCAGCAGCTTGACGGGACAGGGGGCAGATGAGCAGTTCTTC. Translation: CASSLTGQGADEQFF.

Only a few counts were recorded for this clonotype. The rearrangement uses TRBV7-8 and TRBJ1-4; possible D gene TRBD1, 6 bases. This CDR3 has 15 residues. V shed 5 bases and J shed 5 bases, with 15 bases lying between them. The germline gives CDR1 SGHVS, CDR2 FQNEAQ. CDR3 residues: CASSPGGRRNEKLFF. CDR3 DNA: TGTGCCAGCAGCCCGGGGGGCAGAAGAAATGAAAAACTGTTTTTT.

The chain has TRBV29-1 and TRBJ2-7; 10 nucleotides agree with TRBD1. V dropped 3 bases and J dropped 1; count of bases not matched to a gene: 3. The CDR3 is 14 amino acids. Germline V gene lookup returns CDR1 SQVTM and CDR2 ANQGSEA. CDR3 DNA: TGCAGCGTTGAGGACAGGGGGGTGTCCTACGAGCAGTACTTC. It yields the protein CSVEDRGVSYEQYF.

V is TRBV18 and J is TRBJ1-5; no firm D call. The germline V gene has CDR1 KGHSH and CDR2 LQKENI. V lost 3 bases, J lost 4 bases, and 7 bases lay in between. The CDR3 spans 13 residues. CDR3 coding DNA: TGTGCCAGCTCACCGCACCATAATCAGCCCCAGCATTTT. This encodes CASSPHHNQPQHF.

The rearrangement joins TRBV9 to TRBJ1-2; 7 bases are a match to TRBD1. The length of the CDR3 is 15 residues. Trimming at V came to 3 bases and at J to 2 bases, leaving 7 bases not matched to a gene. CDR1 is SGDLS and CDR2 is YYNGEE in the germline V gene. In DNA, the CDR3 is TGTGCCAGCAGCGCCGGGACAGCCAAGAACTATGGCTACACCTTC. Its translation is CASSAGTAKNYGYTF.

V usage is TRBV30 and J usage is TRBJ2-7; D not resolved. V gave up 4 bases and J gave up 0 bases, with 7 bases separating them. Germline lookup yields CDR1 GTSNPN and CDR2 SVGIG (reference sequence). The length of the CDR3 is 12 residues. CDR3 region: CAWTLSSYEQYF. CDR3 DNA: TGTGCCTGGACGTTGAGCTCCTACGAGCAGTACTTC.

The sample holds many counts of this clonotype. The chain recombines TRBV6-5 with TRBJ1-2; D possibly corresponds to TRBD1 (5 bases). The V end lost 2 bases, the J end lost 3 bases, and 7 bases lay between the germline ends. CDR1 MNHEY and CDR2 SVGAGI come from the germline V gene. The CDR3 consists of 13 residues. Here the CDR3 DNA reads TGTGCCAGCAGTTACACCAGGGACTATGGCTACACCTTC. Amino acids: CASSYTRDYGYTF.

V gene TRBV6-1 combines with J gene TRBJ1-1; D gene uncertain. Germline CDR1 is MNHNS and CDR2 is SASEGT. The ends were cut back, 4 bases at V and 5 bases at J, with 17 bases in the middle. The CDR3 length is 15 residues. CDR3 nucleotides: TGTGCCAGCAGTGCGGTCTCCCTTATTGGGACTGAAGCTTTCTTT. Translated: CASSAVSLIGTEAFF.

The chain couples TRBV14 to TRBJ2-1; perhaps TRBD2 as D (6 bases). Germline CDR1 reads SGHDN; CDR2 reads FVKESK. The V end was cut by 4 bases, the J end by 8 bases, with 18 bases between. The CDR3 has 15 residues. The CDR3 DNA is TGTGCCAGCAGCCCCCGGGACTTATCGTTCTATGAGCAGTTCTTC. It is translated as CASSPRDLSFYEQFF.

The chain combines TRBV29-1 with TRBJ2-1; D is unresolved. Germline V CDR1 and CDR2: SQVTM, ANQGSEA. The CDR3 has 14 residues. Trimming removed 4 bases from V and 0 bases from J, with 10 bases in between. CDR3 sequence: CSVVKGSSYNEQFF. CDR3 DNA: TGCAGCGTTGTGAAGGGAAGCTCCTACAATGAGCAGTTCTTC.

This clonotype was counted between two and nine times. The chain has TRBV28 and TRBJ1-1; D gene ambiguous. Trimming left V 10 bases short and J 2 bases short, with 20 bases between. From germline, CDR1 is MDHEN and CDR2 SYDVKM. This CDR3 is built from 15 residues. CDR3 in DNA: TGTGCCACCACCAACCCACAGCAGCTCAACACTGAAGCTTTCTTT. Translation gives CATTNPQQLNTEAFF.

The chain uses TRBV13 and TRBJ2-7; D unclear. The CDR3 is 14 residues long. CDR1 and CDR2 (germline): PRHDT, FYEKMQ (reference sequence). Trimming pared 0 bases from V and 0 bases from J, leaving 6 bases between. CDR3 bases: TGTGCCAGCAGCTTAGGCGAGACCTCCTACGAGCAGTACGTC. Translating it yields CASSLGETSYEQYV.

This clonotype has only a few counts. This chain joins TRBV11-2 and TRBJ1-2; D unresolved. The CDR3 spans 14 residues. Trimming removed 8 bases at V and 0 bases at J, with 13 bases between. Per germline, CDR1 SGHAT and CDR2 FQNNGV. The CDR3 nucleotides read TGTGCCAGCCTGGGCCCGAAGTCTAACTATGGCTACACCTTC. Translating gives CASLGPKSNYGYTF.